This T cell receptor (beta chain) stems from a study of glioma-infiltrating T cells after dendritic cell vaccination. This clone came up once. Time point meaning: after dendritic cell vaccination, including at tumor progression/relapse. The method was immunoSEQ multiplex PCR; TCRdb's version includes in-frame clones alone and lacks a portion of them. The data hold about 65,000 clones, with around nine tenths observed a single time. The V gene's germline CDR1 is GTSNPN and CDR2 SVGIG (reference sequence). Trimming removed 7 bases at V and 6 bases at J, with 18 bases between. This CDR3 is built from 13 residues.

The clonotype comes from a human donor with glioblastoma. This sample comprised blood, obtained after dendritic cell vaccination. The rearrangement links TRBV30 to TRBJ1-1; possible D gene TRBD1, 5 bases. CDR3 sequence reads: CAFLGGGFAEAFF. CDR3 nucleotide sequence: TGTGCCTTTTTGGGCGGGGGGTTCGCTGAAGCTTTCTTT.